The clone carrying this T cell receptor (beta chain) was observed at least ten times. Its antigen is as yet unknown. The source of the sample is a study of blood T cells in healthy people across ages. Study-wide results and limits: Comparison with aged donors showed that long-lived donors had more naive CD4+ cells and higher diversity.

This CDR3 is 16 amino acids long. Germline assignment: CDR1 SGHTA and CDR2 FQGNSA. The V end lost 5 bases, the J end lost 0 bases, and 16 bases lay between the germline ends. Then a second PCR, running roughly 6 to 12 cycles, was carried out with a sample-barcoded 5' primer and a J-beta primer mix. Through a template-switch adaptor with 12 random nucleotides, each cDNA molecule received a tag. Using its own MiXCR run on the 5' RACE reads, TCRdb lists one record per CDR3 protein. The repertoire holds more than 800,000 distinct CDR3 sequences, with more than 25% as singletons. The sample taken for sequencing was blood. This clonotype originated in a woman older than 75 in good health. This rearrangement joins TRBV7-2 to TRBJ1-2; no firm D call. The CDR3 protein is CASSGPTGLTNYGYTF. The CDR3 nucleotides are TGTGCCAGCAGCGGACCTACGGGCCTAACTAACTATGGCTACACCTTC. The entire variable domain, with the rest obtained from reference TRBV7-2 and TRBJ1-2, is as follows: GAGVSQSPSNKVTEKGKDVELRCDPISGHTALYWYRQSLGQGLEFLIYFQGNSAPDKSGLPSDRFSAERTGGSVSTLTIQRTQQEDSAVYLCASSGPTGLTNYGYTFGSGTRLTVV.